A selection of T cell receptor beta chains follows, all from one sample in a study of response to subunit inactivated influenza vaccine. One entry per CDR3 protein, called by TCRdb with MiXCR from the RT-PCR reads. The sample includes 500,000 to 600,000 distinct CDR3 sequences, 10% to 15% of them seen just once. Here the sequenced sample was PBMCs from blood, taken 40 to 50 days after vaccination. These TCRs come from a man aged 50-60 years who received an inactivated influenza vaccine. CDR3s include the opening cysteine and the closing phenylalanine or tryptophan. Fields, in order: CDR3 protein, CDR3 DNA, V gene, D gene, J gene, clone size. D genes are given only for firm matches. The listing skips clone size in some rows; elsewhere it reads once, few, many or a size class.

CDR3aa: CASSLPYEQFF; CDR3nt: TGTGCCAGCAGCTTACCCTATGAGCAGTTCTTC; v_gene: TRBV7-2; d_gene: .; j_gene: TRBJ2-1; abundance: .
CDR3aa: CASSPDVAGGFLDEQFF; CDR3nt: TGTGCCAGCAGCCCAGACGTCGCGGGAGGGTTCTTAGATGAGCAGTTCTTC; v_gene: TRBV7-9; d_gene: TRBD2; j_gene: TRBJ2-1; abundance: .
CDR3aa: CASSLLLYNSPLHF; CDR3nt: TGTGCCAGCAGCTTGCTACTCTATAATTCACCCCTCCACTTT; v_gene: TRBV5-5; d_gene: .; j_gene: TRBJ1-6; abundance: .
CDR3aa: CSVEGAMNTEAFF; CDR3nt: TGCAGCGTTGAGGGGGCAATGAACACTGAAGCTTTCTTT; v_gene: TRBV29-1; d_gene: .; j_gene: TRBJ1-1; abundance: few
CDR3aa: CATSDFTRGTDTQYF; CDR3nt: TGTGCCACCAGTGATTTCACCCGGGGCACAGATACGCAGTATTTT; v_gene: TRBV24-1; d_gene: .; j_gene: TRBJ2-3; abundance: .
CDR3aa: CASSERRTGGPGELFF; CDR3nt: TGTGCCAGCAGTGAACGCCGGACCGGGGGGCCCGGGGAGCTGTTTTTT; v_gene: TRBV6-1; d_gene: .; j_gene: TRBJ2-2; abundance: few
CDR3aa: CASRLDGTGVEKLFF; CDR3nt: TGTGCCAGCAGATTGGATGGGACAGGGGTCGAAAAACTGTTTTTT; v_gene: TRBV25-1; d_gene: TRBD1; j_gene: TRBJ1-4; abundance: .
CDR3aa: CASSATPGTTYNEQFF; CDR3nt: TGTGCCAGCAGCGCCACTCCCGGGACCACATACAATGAGCAGTTCTTC; v_gene: TRBV7-2; d_gene: .; j_gene: TRBJ2-1; abundance: few
CDR3aa: CSAKAPTAQNEKLFF; CDR3nt: TGCAGTGCTAAAGCCCCGACGGCTCAAAATGAAAAACTGTTTTTT; v_gene: TRBV20-1; d_gene: .; j_gene: TRBJ1-4; abundance: many
CDR3aa: CASSLGDRNTGELFF; CDR3nt: TGCGCCAGCAGCCTCGGGGACAGGAACACCGGGGAGCTGTTTTTT; v_gene: TRBV4-3; d_gene: TRBD1; j_gene: TRBJ2-2; abundance: few
CDR3aa: CASSLDGEQYF; CDR3nt: TGTGCCAGCAGCTTAGATGGCGAGCAGTACTTC; v_gene: TRBV7-9; d_gene: .; j_gene: TRBJ2-7; abundance: many
CDR3aa: CASSHAGQGAETQYF; CDR3nt: TGTGCCAGCAGCCATGCGGGACAGGGAGCAGAGACCCAGTACTTC; v_gene: TRBV4-2; d_gene: TRBD1; j_gene: TRBJ2-5; abundance: .
CDR3aa: CASSSRPETGNNSPLHF; CDR3nt: TGCGCCAGCAGCTCCCGACCAGAGACAGGGAATAATTCACCCCTCCACTTT; v_gene: TRBV5-1; d_gene: TRBD1; j_gene: TRBJ1-6; abundance: .
CDR3aa: CASSRTIGGELFF; CDR3nt: TGCGCCAGCAGCCGAACTATAGGGGGGGAGCTGTTTTTT; v_gene: TRBV5-1; d_gene: .; j_gene: TRBJ2-2; abundance: many
CDR3aa: CASSLVGDRTEAFF; CDR3nt: TGCGCCAGCAGCTTGGTAGGGGATCGGACTGAAGCTTTCTTT; v_gene: TRBV5-1; d_gene: .; j_gene: TRBJ1-1; abundance: .
CDR3aa: CASSPAQDNEQFF; CDR3nt: TGTGCCAGCAGCCCGGCCCAGGACAATGAGCAGTTCTTC; v_gene: TRBV7-2; d_gene: .; j_gene: TRBJ2-1; abundance: few
CDR3aa: CASSIGQAGNEQFF; CDR3nt: TGTGCCAGTAGTATAGGGCAGGCTGGGAATGAGCAGTTCTTC; v_gene: TRBV19; d_gene: .; j_gene: TRBJ2-1; abundance: .
CDR3aa: CASSLGLYGTGELFF; CDR3nt: TGTGCCAGCAGTTTGGGACTATATGGCACCGGGGAGCTGTTTTTT; v_gene: TRBV6-5; d_gene: TRBD2; j_gene: TRBJ2-2; abundance: .
CDR3aa: CASSFGGPVEFNEQFF; CDR3nt: TGTGCCAGCAGCTTCGGGGGGCCAGTGGAGTTCAATGAGCAGTTCTTC; v_gene: TRBV7-9; d_gene: .; j_gene: TRBJ2-1; abundance: .
CDR3aa: CASSLALGTYGYTF; CDR3nt: TGCGCCAGCAGCTTGGCCCTGGGCACCTATGGCTACACCTTC; v_gene: TRBV5-1; d_gene: .; j_gene: TRBJ1-2; abundance: many
CDR3aa: CASSEIPRTGGGETQYF; CDR3nt: TGTGCCAGCAGCGAGATACCAAGGACAGGGGGCGGAGAGACCCAGTACTTC; v_gene: TRBV7-6; d_gene: TRBD1; j_gene: TRBJ2-5; abundance: few
CDR3aa: CASSLVGGGTEAFF; CDR3nt: TGTGCCAGCAGCTTAGTAGGGGGCGGCACTGAAGCTTTCTTT; v_gene: TRBV7-9; d_gene: TRBD1; j_gene: TRBJ1-1; abundance: many
CDR3aa: CASRPGTGRSYEQYF; CDR3nt: TGCGCCAGCAGACCTGGGACAGGGCGGTCCTACGAGCAGTACTTC; v_gene: TRBV5-1; d_gene: TRBD1; j_gene: TRBJ2-7; abundance: few
CDR3aa: CASSSTGMAANTGELFF; CDR3nt: TGTGCCAGCAGCTCAACCGGCATGGCGGCGAACACCGGGGAGCTGTTTTTT; v_gene: TRBV7-8; d_gene: .; j_gene: TRBJ2-2; abundance: .
CDR3aa: CASSLRGPQGYPKETQYF; CDR3nt: TGTGCCAGCAGCTTAAGGGGACCACAGGGTTACCCAAAAGAGACCCAGTACTTC; v_gene: TRBV11-2; d_gene: .; j_gene: TRBJ2-5; abundance: .
CDR3aa: CSVPPDGENIQYF; CDR3nt: TGCAGTGTCCCCCCGGACGGAGAAAACATTCAGTACTTC; v_gene: TRBV20-1; d_gene: .; j_gene: TRBJ2-4; abundance: .
CDR3aa: CAIRDTDRSNQPQHF; CDR3nt: TGTGCCATCAGGGACACGGACAGGAGCAATCAGCCCCAGCATTTT; v_gene: TRBV10-3; d_gene: TRBD1; j_gene: TRBJ1-5; abundance: .
CDR3aa: CASSFAGWGYF; CDR3nt: TGTGCCAGCAGTTTCGCGGGGTGGGGGTATTTT; v_gene: TRBV28; d_gene: .; j_gene: TRBJ1-5; abundance: few
CDR3aa: CASSLAGPAPSGANVLTF; CDR3nt: TGTGCCAGCAGCTTAGCGGGTCCCGCCCCCTCTGGGGCCAACGTCCTGACTTTC; v_gene: TRBV7-2; d_gene: .; j_gene: TRBJ2-6; abundance: .
CDR3aa: CASSDAGYLDTQYF; CDR3nt: TGTGCCAGCAGTGACGCAGGATATCTAGATACGCAGTATTTT; v_gene: TRBV2; d_gene: .; j_gene: TRBJ2-3; abundance: .
CDR3aa: CASSWGNRGTGELFF; CDR3nt: TGCGCCAGCAGCTGGGGTAATCGCGGGACCGGGGAGCTGTTTTTT; v_gene: TRBV5-1; d_gene: .; j_gene: TRBJ2-2; abundance: .
CDR3aa: CASSLDGLAREQFF; CDR3nt: TGCGCCAGCAGCTTGGACGGACTAGCCCGTGAGCAGTTCTTC; v_gene: TRBV5-1; d_gene: TRBD2; j_gene: TRBJ2-1; abundance: .
CDR3aa: CASRPTGDYGYTF; CDR3nt: TGTGCCAGCAGGCCAACAGGGGACTATGGCTACACCTTC; v_gene: TRBV7-2; d_gene: TRBD1; j_gene: TRBJ1-2; abundance: few
CDR3aa: CASSSRRGRAYNEQFF; CDR3nt: TGTGCCAGCAGCTCCCGGCGCGGGAGGGCCTACAATGAGCAGTTCTTC; v_gene: TRBV7-2; d_gene: TRBD2; j_gene: TRBJ2-1; abundance: many
CDR3aa: CASSQEGSSNYGYTF; CDR3nt: TGCGCCAGCAGCCAAGAGGGCAGTAGCAACTATGGCTACACCTTC; v_gene: TRBV4-3; d_gene: .; j_gene: TRBJ1-2; abundance: many
CDR3aa: CASSLLSLRNEQFF; CDR3nt: TGTGCCAGCAGCCTGCTTAGTCTGCGGAATGAGCAGTTCTTC; v_gene: TRBV7-2; d_gene: .; j_gene: TRBJ2-1; abundance: .
CDR3aa: CASSSGTGGGELFF; CDR3nt: TGTGCCAGCAGTTCGGGGACCGGTGGCGGGGAGCTGTTTTTT; v_gene: TRBV27; d_gene: .; j_gene: TRBJ2-2; abundance: .
CDR3aa: CASQKQWGNQPQHF; CDR3nt: TGTGCCAGTCAAAAACAGTGGGGGAATCAGCCCCAGCATTTT; v_gene: TRBV19; d_gene: .; j_gene: TRBJ1-5; abundance: many
CDR3aa: CASSLGDRADYGYTF; CDR3nt: TGCGCCAGCAGCTTGGGCGACAGGGCGGACTATGGCTACACCTTC; v_gene: TRBV5-1; d_gene: TRBD1; j_gene: TRBJ1-2; abundance: .
CDR3aa: CASRYYSYNSPLHF; CDR3nt: TGTGCCAGCAGATATTACTCCTATAATTCACCCCTCCACTTT; v_gene: TRBV27; d_gene: .; j_gene: TRBJ1-6; abundance: many
CDR3aa: CASGFRGGTRRYEQYF; CDR3nt: TGTGCCAGCGGATTCCGGGGCGGGACAAGGAGGTACGAGCAGTACTTC; v_gene: TRBV6-1; d_gene: .; j_gene: TRBJ2-7; abundance: few
CDR3aa: CASFKGGKAQYF; CDR3nt: TGCGCCAGCTTTAAGGGGGGGAAGGCCCAGTACTTC; v_gene: TRBV23-1; d_gene: .; j_gene: TRBJ2-5; abundance: few
CDR3aa: CASSLISGGSQETQYF; CDR3nt: TGTGCCAGCAGTTTAATCAGCGGGGGGTCCCAAGAGACCCAGTACTTC; v_gene: TRBV27; d_gene: TRBD2; j_gene: TRBJ2-5; abundance: .
CDR3aa: CASSVHLQGMSYNEQFF; CDR3nt: TGTGCCAGCAGCGTTCACCTACAGGGGATGTCCTACAATGAGCAGTTCTTC; v_gene: TRBV11-2; d_gene: TRBD1; j_gene: TRBJ2-1; abundance: many
CDR3aa: CASSQRREQYF; CDR3nt: TGTGCCAGCAGCCAAAGAAGGGAGCAGTACTTC; v_gene: TRBV3-1; d_gene: .; j_gene: TRBJ2-7; abundance: few
CDR3aa: CSALLAGEGETQYF; CDR3nt: TGCAGTGCTCTTCTAGCGGGAGAAGGAGAGACCCAGTACTTC; v_gene: TRBV20-1; d_gene: TRBD2; j_gene: TRBJ2-5; abundance: few
CDR3aa: CASSSDRINTEAFF; CDR3nt: TGTGCCAGCAGCTCGGACAGAATAAACACTGAAGCTTTCTTT; v_gene: TRBV7-2; d_gene: .; j_gene: TRBJ1-1; abundance: .
CDR3aa: CASSKKRSFNQPQHF; CDR3nt: TGTGCCAGCAGTAAAAAAAGGTCCTTCAATCAGCCCCAGCATTTT; v_gene: TRBV12-3/TRBV12-4; d_gene: .; j_gene: TRBJ1-5; abundance: .
CDR3aa: CASSQEWGQLYNEQFF; CDR3nt: TGCGCCAGCAGCCAAGAATGGGGCCAGCTCTACAATGAGCAGTTCTTC; v_gene: TRBV4-3; d_gene: .; j_gene: TRBJ2-1; abundance: few
CDR3aa: CASSLSPTGANEQFF; CDR3nt: TGTGCCAGCAGTTTATCGCCTACAGGGGCTAATGAGCAGTTCTTC; v_gene: TRBV27; d_gene: TRBD1; j_gene: TRBJ2-1; abundance: .
CDR3aa: CASSPAGGPFSVGGETQYF; CDR3nt: TGTGCCAGCAGTCCAGCGGGGGGGCCTTTCTCCGTCGGGGGAGAGACCCAGTACTTC; v_gene: TRBV6-1; d_gene: TRBD2; j_gene: TRBJ2-5; abundance: few